This TCR beta chain was obtained from a study of cytomegalovirus exposure and HLA in healthy donors. Overall study results and limits: TCR beta sequences numbering fewer than 20,000 were associated with HLA alleles at 0.05 false discovery rate in a later analysis. Exclusion applied to some V segments, including TRBV6-2 and TRBV6-3, as they were indistinguishable. A later look showed TCR association rates differing by HLA locus, highest for DRB1 and lowest for HLA-C. The majority of TCR sequences were rare, yet some public TCRs appeared in many donors.

Remarks on this clone: Its target is unknown. The junction shows a germline mismatch at one end, possibly a read error.

Germline V lookup: CDR1 SGHRS, CDR2 YFSETQ. The CDR3 length is 14 residues. Primers for the PCR totalled 60 Vbeta and 13 Jbeta. Generated by immunoSEQ multiplex PCR, the TCRdb table keeps only in-frame clones and is missing some. The data show around 170,000 clones, 77% seen once. The rearrangement joins TRBV5-1 to TRBJ2-1, with 8 nucleotides matching TRBD2. The source material was PBMCs. The clonotype originates from a man aged 18-30 years in good health and CMV-seronegative. CDR3 in amino acids: CASGFSGSINEQFF. The CDR3 DNA follows: TGCGCCAGCGGCTTCAGCGGGAGTATCAATGAGCAGTTCTTC. The variable domain in full, completed from reference TRBV5-1 and TRBJ2-1, reads KAGVTQTPRYLIKTRGQQVTLSCSPISGHRSVSWYQQTPGQGLQFLFEYFSETQRNKGNFPGRFSGRQFSNSRSEMNVSTLELGDSALYLCASGFSGSINEQFFGPGTRLTVL.